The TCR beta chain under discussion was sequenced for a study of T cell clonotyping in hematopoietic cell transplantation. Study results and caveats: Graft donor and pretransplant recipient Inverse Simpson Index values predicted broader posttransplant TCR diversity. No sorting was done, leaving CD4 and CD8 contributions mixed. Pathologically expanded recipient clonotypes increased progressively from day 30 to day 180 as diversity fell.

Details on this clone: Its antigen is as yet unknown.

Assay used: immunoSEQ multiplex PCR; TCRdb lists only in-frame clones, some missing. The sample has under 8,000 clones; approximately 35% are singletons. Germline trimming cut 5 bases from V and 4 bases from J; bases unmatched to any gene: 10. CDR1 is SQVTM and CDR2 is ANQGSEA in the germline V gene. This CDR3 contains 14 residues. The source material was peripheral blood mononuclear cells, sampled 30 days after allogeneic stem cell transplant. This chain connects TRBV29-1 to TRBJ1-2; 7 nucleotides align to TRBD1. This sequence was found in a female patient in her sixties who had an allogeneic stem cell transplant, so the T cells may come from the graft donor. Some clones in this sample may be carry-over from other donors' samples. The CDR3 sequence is CSVLGQQGLYGYTF. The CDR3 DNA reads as TGCAGCGTTTTGGGACAGCAAGGCCTCTATGGCTACACCTTC.